This T cell receptor beta chain came from a study of tumor-infiltrating lymphocytes in primary liver carcinoma. The wider study: These patients were men and women whose ages were 30 to 69 years.

Unsorted bulk tissue (roughly 18-32 mg) underwent RNA and DNA co-extraction. A note on this clonotype: What it binds is not known.

From 500 ng total RNA, TCR beta cDNA was generated with a primer in the constant region. Slightly modified ARM-PCR with three nested multiplex PCR rounds yielded TCR beta libraries. Amplification in the first two PCR rounds was performed using TRBV1-TRBV30 forward primers and a C-beta reverse primer for around 11 cycles each. TCRdb used MiXCR to reprocess the multiplex PCR reads, holding one entry per CDR3 protein. This table has about 44,000 distinct CDR3 sequences, 75% appearing once. The CDR3 loop spans 12 amino acids. The V gene's germline CDR1 is SGHAT and CDR2 FQNNGV. Losses at the gene ends were 7 bases for V and 8 bases for J; bases not matched to a gene: 7. Broader study findings: When set against blood, tumors had a significantly higher top-250-clone fraction (p = 0.039).

The TCR was taken from a woman in her thirties with primary liver carcinoma and hepatitis B virus infection. This chain joins TRBV11-2 and TRBJ1-2; TRBD1 matches at 7 bases. The sequenced material came from tumor-adjacent normal liver tissue. The CDR3 nucleotides read TGTGCCAGCACCCAGGGGGGGAGAGGCTACACCTTC. It is translated as CASTQGGRGYTF.